This T cell receptor (beta chain) was captured by sequencing in a study of metastatic and nonmetastatic thyroid tumors. Every patient underwent thyroid surgery untreated. This clone is classed as medium-sized. Per the original data handling: A papillary thyroid cancer distant-metastasis classifier was built from CDR3 differences across clinicopathological groups. TCRdb re-analyzed the PCR reads using MiXCR. TCRdb assigned the V and J calls; the authors' analysis was not used. The profile shows about 37,000 clones, 13% of them singletons. J lost 4 bases, V lost 8 bases, and 11 bases had no gene match. Germline V gene lookup returns CDR1 DFQATT and CDR2 SNEGSKA (reference sequence). There are 14 residues in the CDR3.

The clonotype was recovered from a female donor with papillary thyroid cancer or a benign thyroid nodule (not recorded which). Some clones in this sample may be carry-over from other donors' samples. The chain uses TRBV20-1 and TRBJ1-5; 7 nucleotides line up with TRBD1. Sequencing was carried out using blood. The DNA for the CDR3 is TGCAGTTGCATCGCCGGGACAGATAATCAGCCCCAGCATTTT. Its protein product is CSCIAGTDNQPQHF.